This entry lists 19 T cell receptor beta chains sequenced from one sample in a study of blood T cell repertoires in COVID-19. Sequencing used immunoSEQ multiplex PCR; TCRdb keeps in-frame clones, though not all of them. The repertoire holds some 490,000 clones, roughly 88% seen once, with 3% to 3.5% in the top ten. Source material: peripheral blood. Every receptor here comes from a human donor in a cohort sampled during active COVID-19.

A single count supports this clone. In the same sample, other DNA sequences code for this CDR3. The CDR3 is CASSPDSYGYTF. The CDR3 DNA reads TGTGCCAGCAGCCCGGACAGCTATGGCTACACCTTC. J is TRBJ1-2 and V is TRBV7-9, with D possibly matching TRBD1 (6 bases). This CDR3 has 12 residues. Germline V gene data show CDR1 as SEHNR and CDR2 as FQNEAQ (reference sequence). V shed 5 bases and J shed 4 bases, with 8 bases lying between them.

Turning to this clone: One junction end disagrees with the germline gene, perhaps due to a read error. The CDR3 region has the DNA TGTGCTAGCAGCTCGAACCAGGGGGAAGAGACCCAGTACTTC. Translating gives CASSSNQGEETQYF. The genes are TRBV7-7 and TRBJ2-5, with 7 positions matching TRBD1. The germline CDR1 and CDR2 sequences are SSHAT and FNYEAQ (reference sequence). This CDR3 has 14 amino acids.

The rearrangement uses TRBV19 and TRBJ2-1, with 9 positions matching TRBD1. The germline V gene has CDR1 LNHDA and CDR2 SQIVND (reference sequence). The J segment lost 0 bases and the V segment lost 7 bases, leaving 7 bases of the junction unmatched. This CDR3 comprises 16 residues. CDR3 region: CASTQGQGGSYNEQFF. CDR3 coding DNA: TGTGCCAGTACCCAGGGACAGGGTGGCTCCTACAATGAGCAGTTCTTC.

The chain uses TRBV11-2 and TRBJ1-6; D gene ambiguous. The CDR3 spans 15 residues. Germline lookup yields CDR1 SGHAT and CDR2 FQNNGV. Trimming took off 5 bases at V and 0 bases at J, with 8 bases between the two ends. The CDR3: CASSLLSSYNSPLHF. The CDR3 nucleotides are TGTGCCAGCAGCCTTCTGAGCTCCTATAATTCACCCCTCCACTTT.

This chain joins TRBV5-4 and TRBJ2-2; a possible D gene is TRBD2 (5 bases). From germline, CDR1 is SGHNT and CDR2 YYREEE (reference sequence). The V and J ends lost 4 bases and 4 bases respectively, with 14 bases between them. This CDR3 region has 15 residues. CDR3 region: CASSPMRAGTGELFF. The CDR3 DNA reads TGTGCCAGCAGCCCCATGAGGGCGGGCACCGGGGAGCTGTTTTTT.

The chain carries TRBV5-6 and TRBJ2-7; TRBD2 matches at 8 bases. The V segment lost 4 bases and the J segment 6 bases; nucleotides outside the gene matches: 9. The germline gives CDR1 SGHDT, CDR2 YYEEEE. The CDR3 spans 14 residues. CDR3 loop: CASSQGLEKGEQYF. DNA for the CDR3: TGTGCCAGCAGCCAGGGACTAGAGAAAGGCGAGCAGTACTTC.

This rearrangement joins TRBV5-1 to TRBJ2-5, with D perhaps TRBD2 (5 bases). CDR1 and CDR2 from the germline V gene are SGHRS and YFSETQ. CDR3 length: 14 amino acids. Trimming removed 0 bases at V and 7 bases at J, with 13 bases between. DNA for the CDR3: TGCGCCAGCAGCTTGGGGCAGAGAGAGGGGACCCAGTACTTC. Encoded protein: CASSLGQREGTQYF.

Details on this clone: Compared with germline, one end of the junction differs, possibly owing to a read error. The V gene is TRBV6-5, the J gene TRBJ2-1, with 7 bases matching TRBD2. Germline assignment: CDR1 MNHEY and CDR2 SVGAGI. The CDR3 runs to 14 residues. CDR3 sequence reads: CASRYSGTNNEQFF. The DNA of the CDR3 is TGTGCCAGCAGATACTCCGGGACTAACAATGAGCAGTTCTTC.

The chain carries TRBV7-9 and TRBJ1-1; D is ambiguous. The germline V gene has CDR1 SEHNR and CDR2 FQNEAQ (reference sequence). The CDR3 is 14 amino acids. V was trimmed by 5 bases and J by 3 bases, leaving 13 bases between them. The CDR3 DNA reads TGTGCCAGCAGCCCAACGCGGGTGCACACTGAAGCTTTCTTT. Translation gives CASSPTRVHTEAFF. The entire variable domain, with the rest obtained from reference TRBV7-9 and TRBJ1-1, is as follows: DTGVSQNPRHKITKRGQNVTFRCDPISEHNRLYWYRQTLGQGPEFLTYFQNEAQLEKSRLLSDRFSAERPKGSFSTLEIQRTEQGDSAMYLCASSPTRVHTEAFFGQGTRLTVV.

The chain links TRBV7-9 to TRBJ2-5, with D perhaps TRBD1 (6 bases). The CDR3 contains 16 residues. The V end lost 4 bases, the J end lost 2 bases, and 17 bases lay between the germline ends. Germline lookup yields CDR1 SEHNR and CDR2 FQNEAQ (reference sequence). CDR3 sequence (DNA): TGTGCCAGCAGCTCGCCCTTACAGGGTGGACAAGAGACCCAGTACTTC. Its protein is CASSSPLQGGQETQYF.

V is TRBV19 and J is TRBJ2-1; TRBD2 matches 12 bases. The CDR3 is made up of 15 amino acids. CDR1 is LNHDA, CDR2 SQIVND, per germline (reference sequence). With 1 base clipped from V and 12 bases from J, the junction kept 7 bases outside the gene matches. The CDR3 sequence is CASSIVTSGRSGQFF. The CDR3 DNA sequence: TGTGCCAGTAGTATAGTCACTAGCGGGAGGTCGGGGCAGTTCTTC.

This clone occurred once. The chain links TRBV30 to TRBJ2-1, with TRBD2 identical over 14 bases. This CDR3 comprises 17 residues. Germline-derived CDR1 and CDR2 are GTSNPN and SVGIG (reference sequence). V shed 3 bases and J 4 bases; nucleotides not matched to a gene: 8. CDR3 in amino acids: CAWRGTSGSRRYNEQFF. The CDR3 DNA is TGTGCCTGGAGAGGGACTAGCGGGAGTCGTCGGTACAATGAGCAGTTCTTC.

The chain carries TRBV11-2 and TRBJ2-7; 13 bases fit TRBD2. V shed 5 bases and J 6 bases; nucleotides not matched to a gene: 7. CDR3 length: 15 residues. Looked up from germline, CDR1 is SGHAT and CDR2 is FQNNGV. The CDR3 is CASSPGTSGNSEQYF. The CDR3, as DNA: TGTGCCAGCAGCCCGGGGACTAGCGGGAACAGCGAGCAGTACTTC.

V is TRBV6-5 and J is TRBJ2-1; tentatively, D is TRBD2 (6 bases). The CDR3 contains 13 residues. V was cut by 10 bases and J by 0 bases, with 10 bases left in between. Germline V lookup: CDR1 MNHEY, CDR2 SVGAGI. The CDR3 DNA reads TGTGCCATTGACGGGAGCTCCTACAATGAGCAGTTCTTC. Translating it yields CAIDGSSYNEQFF.

The gene calls are TRBV30 and TRBJ2-7, with 7 bases lining up with TRBD1. This CDR3 contains 16 residues. Looked up from germline, CDR1 is GTSNPN and CDR2 is SVGIG (reference sequence). The junction had 19 bases not matched to a gene; V was cut back by 4 bases and J by 7 bases. CDR3 nucleotides: TGTGCCTGGACCCAAGACAGGGAGTGGGGCTGGGGGGAGCAGTACTTC. Encoded protein: CAWTQDREWGWGEQYF.

The chain recombines TRBV7-9 with TRBJ2-3; unclear D gene. V lost 0 bases, J lost 4 bases, and 5 bases lay in between. The germline V gene encodes CDR1 SEHNR and CDR2 FQNEAQ (reference sequence). The length of the CDR3 is 13 residues. CDR3 nucleotide sequence: TGTGCCAGCAGCTTAGCCATTGCAGATACGCAGTATTTT. Translated: CASSLAIADTQYF.

V usage is TRBV2 and J usage is TRBJ2-7; 9 nucleotides line up with TRBD2. V was clipped by 6 bases and J by 2 bases; unmatched bases: 2. The CDR3 contains 13 residues. Germline loops: CDR1 SNHLY, CDR2 FYNNEI. In DNA form, the CDR3 reads TGTGCCAGCAGGACTAGCGGTACCTACGAGCAGTACTTC. Amino acid sequence: CASRTSGTYEQYF.

This rearrangement joins TRBV3-1 (or the pseudogene TRBV3-2) to TRBJ2-5; 10 bases are shared with TRBD2. Germline CDR1 is LGHDT and CDR2 is YNNKEL (reference sequence). Trimming took 1 base from V and 8 from J; bases not matched to a gene: 7. CDR3 size: 15 residues. As DNA, the CDR3 is TGTGCCAGCAGCCAAGCTCTAGCGGGAGAACCAACCCAGTACTTC. Its protein is CASSQALAGEPTQYF.

This rearrangement joins TRBV20-1 to TRBJ2-7, with no clear D. There are 12 residues in the CDR3. Between the trimmed V and J ends, which lost 3 bases and 2 bases, there was a span of 8 bases. Looked up from germline, CDR1 is DFQATT and CDR2 is SNEGSKA (reference sequence). CDR3 coding DNA: TGCAGTGCTAGTTCGGGTACCTACGAGCAGTACTTC. Its protein product is CSASSGTYEQYF.